The source of this T cell receptor (beta chain) is a study of shared T cell receptors in the human thymus. Profiling relied on immunoSEQ multiplex PCR, and the TCRdb table lists in-frame clones only, not all of them. Among about 500,000 clones listed, around 78% were seen once. Separately, the same data were catalogued under a study of human thymus T cells.

Material for sequencing was thymocytes. The source of this sequence is a boy under two years old with a congenital heart defect.

CDR3 coding DNA: TGTGCCAGAGAGCGGGAGAGTTATTTCAATGAGCAGTTCTTC. This sequence encodes CARERESYFNEQFF. The J gene is TRBJ2-1, the V gene TRBV10-3; 8 nucleotides agree with TRBD2. V trimming: 10 bases; J trimming: 6 bases; junction bases outside the gene matches: 11. This CDR3 has 14 residues. Per the germline V gene, CDR1 is ENHRY and CDR2 is SYGVKD.